A selection of T cell receptor beta chains follows, all from one sample in a study of molecular identifiers for immune sequencing clone quantification. TCRdb fed the PCR reads into MiXCR, producing one record per CDR3 protein. The sample contains about 640,000 distinct CDR3 sequences, 15% to 20% of which appear only once. The sample taken for sequencing was naive CD8+ T cells from blood, with Jurkat cell RNA spiked in. The receptor source for this set is a human donor in good health. Some libraries in this study had Jurkat cell RNA spiked in. Each CDR3 is given without its conserved first and last residue.

V	J	length	CDR3
TRBV4-1	TRBJ2-7	13	ASSPSSGGYDEQY
TRBV7-9	TRBJ1-3	14	ASSLMQGVDGNTIY
TRBV6-1	TRBJ2-3	14	ASSEWTSPNTDTQY
TRBV5-6	TRBJ1-1	14	ASSLNSGFMNTEAS
TRBV7-9	TRBJ2-7	12	ASSLPGPSYEQY
TRBV4-1	TRBJ2-7	16	ASSQDPKKGLAGYEQY
TRBV6-2/TRBV6-3	TRBJ2-2	12	ASSYKANTGELF
TRBV5-6	NA	9	ASSSLEELF
TRBV21-1	TRBJ2-7	10	ASAPRGSEQY
TRBV20-1	TRBJ2-1	14	SASSGTSGRIYEQF
TRBV6-5	TRBJ2-1	14	ASSYRDSLQDNEQF